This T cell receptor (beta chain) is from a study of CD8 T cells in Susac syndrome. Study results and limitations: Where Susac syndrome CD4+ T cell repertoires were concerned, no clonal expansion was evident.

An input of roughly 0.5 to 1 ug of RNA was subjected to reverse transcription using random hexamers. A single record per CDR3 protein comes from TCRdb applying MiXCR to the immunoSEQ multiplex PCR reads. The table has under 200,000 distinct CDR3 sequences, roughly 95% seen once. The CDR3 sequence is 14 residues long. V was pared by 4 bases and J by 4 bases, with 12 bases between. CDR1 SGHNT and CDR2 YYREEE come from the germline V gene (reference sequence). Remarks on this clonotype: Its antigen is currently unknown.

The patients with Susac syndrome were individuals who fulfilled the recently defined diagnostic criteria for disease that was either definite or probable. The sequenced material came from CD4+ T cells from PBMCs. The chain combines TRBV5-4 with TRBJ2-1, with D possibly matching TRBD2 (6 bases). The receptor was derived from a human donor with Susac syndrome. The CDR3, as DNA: TGTGCCAGCAGCGCCGGGGGAGGATACAATGAGCAGTTCTTC. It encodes CASSAGGGYNEQFF.